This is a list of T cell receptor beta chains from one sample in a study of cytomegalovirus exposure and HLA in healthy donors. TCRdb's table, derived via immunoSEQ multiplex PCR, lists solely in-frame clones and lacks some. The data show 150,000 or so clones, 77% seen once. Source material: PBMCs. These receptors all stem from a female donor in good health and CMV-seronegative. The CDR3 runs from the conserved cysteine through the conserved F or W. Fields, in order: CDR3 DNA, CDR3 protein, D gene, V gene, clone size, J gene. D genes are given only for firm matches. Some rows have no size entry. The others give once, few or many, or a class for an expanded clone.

DNA: TGTGCCAGCAGCCAAGACCGGGGACTAGGAGGCACCGGGGAGCTGTTTTTT
CDR3: CASSQDRGLGGTGELFF
D: TRBD2
V: TRBV14
size: -
J: TRBJ2-2

DNA: TGTGCCAGCTCACCTATAAAGATGAGGGATCAGCAGCCCCAGCATTTT
CDR3: CASSPIKMRDQQPQHF
D: -
V: TRBV18
size: -
J: TRBJ1-5

DNA: TGTGCCAGCAGTTACGGACACCTGTCCGACGAGCAGTACTTC
CDR3: CASSYGHLSDEQYF
D: -
V: TRBV6-6
size: -
J: TRBJ2-7

DNA: TGTGCCACTCAACAATCCTACAGGGGTGACACTGAAGCTTTCTTT
CDR3: CATQQSYRGDTEAFF
D: TRBD1
V: TRBV10-3
size: -
J: TRBJ1-1

DNA: TGTGCCAGCAGTTACTCCGGGGTATTGAACACTGAAGCTTTCTTT
CDR3: CASSYSGVLNTEAFF
D: -
V: TRBV6-5
size: -
J: TRBJ1-1

DNA: TGTGCCAGCAGTTTGGGGACAGGGGTAGCTGAAGCTTTCTTT
CDR3: CASSLGTGVAEAFF
D: TRBD1
V: TRBV28
size: -
J: TRBJ1-1

DNA: TGCGCCAGCAGTAGCGGCTACGTATCCGAGCAGTACTTC
CDR3: CASSSGYVSEQYF
D: -
V: TRBV10-1
size: -
J: TRBJ2-7

DNA: TGTGCCAGCAGCCCTGACAGGGGCCACCCGTACGAGCAGTACTTC
CDR3: CASSPDRGHPYEQYF
D: TRBD1
V: TRBV11-1
size: -
J: TRBJ2-7

DNA: TGTGCCAGCAGCCAGACTAGCGGGGGCCACAATGAGCAGTTCTTC
CDR3: CASSQTSGGHNEQFF
D: TRBD2
V: TRBV6-5
size: -
J: TRBJ2-1

DNA: TGTGCCTGGAGTGGGGACAGGGGCCCTGAAGCTTTCTTT
CDR3: CAWSGDRGPEAFF
D: TRBD1
V: TRBV30
size: -
J: TRBJ1-1

DNA: TGTGCCAGCTCGGCGGGAGGGCCGAACAATGAGCAGTTCTTC
CDR3: CASSAGGPNNEQFF
D: TRBD2
V: TRBV6-5
size: few
J: TRBJ2-1

DNA: TGTGCCAGCAGTGAAAACCCGGCTAGCGGGGGTTTTGCCGGGGAGCTGTTTTTT
CDR3: CASSENPASGGFAGELFF
D: TRBD2
V: TRBV25-1
size: once
J: TRBJ2-2

DNA: TGTGCCAGCAGTTATCCGGGACAGGGGGCTCATGGCTACACCTTC
CDR3: CASSYPGQGAHGYTF
D: TRBD1
V: TRBV6-5
size: -
J: TRBJ1-2

DNA: TGTGCCAGTATGAGGTCCTACAATGAGCAGTTCTTC
CDR3: CASMRSYNEQFF
D: -
V: TRBV19
size: -
J: TRBJ2-1

DNA: TGTGCCAGCAGCGACGCGGGACAGGGATTAAGAAAAGCTTTCTTT
CDR3: CASSDAGQGLRKAFF
D: TRBD1
V: TRBV7-9
size: -
J: TRBJ1-1

DNA: TGTGCCAGCAGCTTGGCCGCGGGACTAGCTCACTACGAGCAGTACTTC
CDR3: CASSLAAGLAHYEQYF
D: TRBD2
V: TRBV5-6
size: -
J: TRBJ2-7

DNA: TGTGCCAGCAGTGACTCGGGAGCTCTCACAGATACGCAGTATTTT
CDR3: CASSDSGALTDTQYF
D: -
V: TRBV6-4
size: -
J: TRBJ2-3

DNA: TGTGCCAGCAGTTACTCGGGTTCGCGGGGGAGGGATGGCTACACCTTC
CDR3: CASSYSGSRGRDGYTF
D: -
V: TRBV10-3
size: few
J: TRBJ1-2

DNA: TGTGCCAGCAGCGTCGGACAGGGGGTGACAACTAATGAAAAACTGTTTTTT
CDR3: CASSVGQGVTTNEKLFF
D: TRBD1
V: TRBV9
size: once
J: TRBJ1-4

DNA: TGTGCCAGCAGCGCCCTAGCGGGAGTGGTTTCGGAGCAGTACTTC
CDR3: CASSALAGVVSEQYF
D: TRBD2
V: TRBV7-6
size: -
J: TRBJ2-7

DNA: TGTGCCAGCAGTCTCCCGGGACAGGGGGCAGGCGAGCAGTACTTC
CDR3: CASSLPGQGAGEQYF
D: TRBD1
V: TRBV28
size: once
J: TRBJ2-7

DNA: TGTGCCAGCAGTTCCCACGCTAGCGGGAGCCCAGATACGCAGTATTTT
CDR3: CASSSHASGSPDTQYF
D: TRBD2
V: TRBV6-5
size: -
J: TRBJ2-3

DNA: TGTGCCAGCAGTCCCAGTAGCGGACACTCCTACAATGAGCAGTTCTTC
CDR3: CASSPSSGHSYNEQFF
D: -
V: TRBV28
size: -
J: TRBJ2-1

DNA: TGTGCCAGCAGTTTACTCTCCGGAGAGACCCAGTACTTC
CDR3: CASSLLSGETQYF
D: -
V: TRBV27
size: -
J: TRBJ2-5

DNA: TGTGCCAGCAGCCCCCAGGGCAACACTGAAGCTTTCTTT
CDR3: CASSPQGNTEAFF
D: -
V: TRBV7-6
size: few
J: TRBJ1-1

DNA: TGTGCCAGCAGCTTAGCGGAGCGGACAGTAAGCTATGGCTACACCTTC
CDR3: CASSLAERTVSYGYTF
D: -
V: TRBV7-9
size: -
J: TRBJ1-2

DNA: TGTGCCAGCAGCCCCCCTGTGGGCAGGGGGGATGGCTACACCTTC
CDR3: CASSPPVGRGDGYTF
D: TRBD1
V: TRBV5-4
size: -
J: TRBJ1-2

DNA: TGTGCCAGCAGCCCAGCGACAGGGGGCGATCAGGGTCAGCCCCAGCATTTT
CDR3: CASSPATGGDQGQPQHF
D: TRBD1
V: TRBV28
size: -
J: TRBJ1-5

DNA: TGCGCCAGCAGCCATCTGGCGGGGGTAAATCAGCCCCAGCATTTT
CDR3: CASSHLAGVNQPQHF
D: -
V: TRBV4-1
size: -
J: TRBJ1-5

DNA: TGCGCCAGCAGCCTGACTAGCACTGACAATGAGCAGTTCTTC
CDR3: CASSLTSTDNEQFF
D: TRBD2
V: TRBV5-1
size: -
J: TRBJ2-1

DNA: TGCGCCAGCAGCTGGACGGGACTAGCGGGGTCTACGGAGACCCAGTACTTC
CDR3: CASSWTGLAGSTETQYF
D: TRBD2
V: TRBV5-1
size: -
J: TRBJ2-5

DNA: TGTGCCAGCAGTTTTCCGGGGAAGGACCATCAGCCCCAGCATTTT
CDR3: CASSFPGKDHQPQHF
D: -
V: TRBV28
size: -
J: TRBJ1-5

DNA: TGCAGCGCCTCGGGACAGAATCAGCCCCAGCATTTT
CDR3: CSASGQNQPQHF
D: TRBD1
V: TRBV29-1
size: -
J: TRBJ1-5

DNA: TGTGCCAGCAGCTTTAGCCGCCAACAAGAGACCCAGTACTTC
CDR3: CASSFSRQQETQYF
D: -
V: TRBV13
size: -
J: TRBJ2-5

DNA: TGTGCCAGCAGCCAAGACCGACAGGGGGCTAACTATGGCTACACCTTC
CDR3: CASSQDRQGANYGYTF
D: TRBD1
V: TRBV4-2
size: -
J: TRBJ1-2

DNA: TGTGCCAGCAGCTCCAATAGGGGATGGGCTACAGATACGCAGTATTTT
CDR3: CASSSNRGWATDTQYF
D: -
V: TRBV7-9
size: once
J: TRBJ2-3

DNA: TGCGCCAGCAGTGAAGGGGCTAGCGGGAACACAGATACGCAGTATTTT
CDR3: CASSEGASGNTDTQYF
D: TRBD2
V: TRBV10-1
size: -
J: TRBJ2-3